In this sample, the clone carrying this TCR beta chain turned up many times. Its specificity is not known. This entry comes from a study of T cells in Graves' hyperthyroidism and ophthalmopathy. As for the study in general: At initial diagnosis, before any treatment had begun, peripheral blood was obtained. Study-wide results and caveats: Within blood appeared most thyroid clonotypes that had expanded above 0.001.

Between the trimmed V and J ends, which lost 3 bases and 1 base, there was a span of 15 bases. The CDR3 runs 16 residues. Germline loops: CDR1 MNHEY, CDR2 SMNVEV (reference sequence). If no ophthalmopathy progression occurred within 18 months, Graves' hyperthyroidism was stable. Template material for amplifying TCR beta CDR3 regions consisted of RNA transcripts. Using the HTBI primer set, a first-round RT-PCR was run on the TCR CDR3. MiXCR was run by TCRdb on the multiplex PCR reads, yielding one entry per CDR3 protein. The data show around 480,000 distinct CDR3 sequences, approximately 15% seen once.

This TCR was recovered from a woman aged 18-29 years with Graves' hyperthyroidism. Sequenced: blood. V and J are TRBV27 and TRBJ2-5; D is perhaps TRBD2 (5 bases). The CDR3 DNA is TGTGCCAGCAGTTTCGGTAGCCCGGCGGGCCAAGAGACCCAGTACTTC. This gives the protein CASSFGSPAGQETQYF.